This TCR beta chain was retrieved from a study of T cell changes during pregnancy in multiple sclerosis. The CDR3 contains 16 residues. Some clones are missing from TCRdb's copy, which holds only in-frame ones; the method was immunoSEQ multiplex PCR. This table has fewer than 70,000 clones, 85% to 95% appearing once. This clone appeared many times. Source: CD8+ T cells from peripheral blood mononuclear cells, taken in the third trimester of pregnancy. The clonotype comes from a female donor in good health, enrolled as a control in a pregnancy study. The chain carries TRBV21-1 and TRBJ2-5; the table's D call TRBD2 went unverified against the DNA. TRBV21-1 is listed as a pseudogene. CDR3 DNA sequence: TGTGCCAGCAGCAAAGATCTAGCGGGGGGGAAGGAGACCCAGTACTTC. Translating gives CASSKDLAGGKETQYF.